These 20 T cell receptor beta chains originate from one sample sequenced in a study of glioma-infiltrating T cells after dendritic cell vaccination. Only in-frame clones appear in the TCRdb table, and some are missing; sequencing was by immunoSEQ multiplex PCR. The data contain some 73,000 clones, almost 85% of them singletons. Material: blood, obtained before dendritic cell vaccination. The receptors derive from a human donor with glioblastoma.

Here the CDR3 reads CASSPGAENYNEQFF. Here the CDR3 DNA reads TGTGCCAGCAGTCCGGGAGCGGAAAACTACAATGAGCAGTTCTTC. The rearrangement joins TRBV6-4 to TRBJ2-1, with a possible D match to TRBD2 (6 bases). V lost 5 bases to trimming and J lost 3 bases, with 14 bases between them. Germline values: CDR1 MRHNA, CDR2 SNTAGT. This CDR3 spans 15 amino acids.

In its sample, this clone was seen a few times. The V call is TRBV11-2, the J call TRBJ2-2; possibly TRBD1 for D (5 bases). The CDR3 covers 14 residues. V lost 7 bases to trimming and J lost 5 bases, with 14 bases between them. Germline CDR1 and CDR2: SGHAT and FQNNGV. CDR3 in amino acids: CASIIAGSTGELFF. For the CDR3, the DNA is TGTGCCAGCATCATAGCAGGGTCTACCGGGGAGCTGTTTTTT.

V gene TRBV19 combines with J gene TRBJ2-5; 7 bases agree with TRBD1. The CDR3 has 15 residues. Trimming at V came to 1 base and at J to 5 bases, leaving 7 bases not matched to a gene. Germline CDR1 LNHDA, CDR2 SQIVND (reference sequence). CDR3 protein: CASSIVGDSKETQYF. DNA of the CDR3: TGTGCCAGTAGTATAGTGGGGGACAGCAAGGAGACCCAGTACTTC.

The chain joins TRBV19 to TRBJ1-5; D is possibly TRBD1 (5 bases). The germline V gene encodes CDR1 LNHDA and CDR2 SQIVND (reference sequence). V was shortened by 3 bases and J by 6 bases, with 12 bases between the two germline ends. The CDR3 totals 14 residues. CDR3 amino acids: CASSIKGLSQPQHF. CDR3 nucleotide sequence: TGTGCCAGTAGTATTAAGGGGCTGAGTCAGCCCCAGCATTTT.

The V gene is TRBV6-5, the J gene TRBJ1-1; 8 bases align to TRBD1. Germline assignment: CDR1 MNHEY and CDR2 SVGAGI. The CDR3 sequence is 14 residues long. V gave up 6 bases and J gave up 4 bases; unmatched junction bases: 7. CDR3: CASRKTGAVTEAFF. The CDR3, as DNA: TGTGCCAGCAGAAAGACAGGGGCGGTCACTGAAGCTTTCTTT.

The genes are TRBV9 and TRBJ2-1, with 10 bases fitting TRBD1. J lost 9 bases, V lost 3 bases, and 3 bases had no gene match. Germline V gene data show CDR1 as SGDLS and CDR2 as YYNGEE. The CDR3 length is 13 residues. CDR3: CASSGQGAGEQFF. For the CDR3, the DNA is TGTGCCAGCAGCGGACAGGGGGCAGGTGAGCAGTTCTTC. The full variable domain, completed using reference TRBV9 and TRBJ2-1, is DSGVTQTPKHLITATGQRVTLRCSPRSGDLSVYWYQQSLDQGLQFLIQYYNGEERAKGNILERFSAQQFPDLHSELNLSSLELGDSALYFCASSGQGAGEQFFGPGTRLTVL.

The chain is built from TRBV18 and TRBJ2-3, with D unresolved. Germline-derived CDR1 and CDR2 are KGHSH and LQKENI. CDR3 length: 13 residues. Trimming shortened V by 1 base and J by 6 bases, and 8 bases separated the two germline ends. The DNA of the CDR3 is TGTGCCAGCTCACCACGACGAGCGGATACGCAGTATTTT. Its translation is CASSPRRADTQYF.

The gene calls are TRBV18 and TRBJ1-6; D remains unclear. V shed 4 bases and J shed 5 bases, with 12 bases lying between them. Germline V gene sequence: CDR1 KGHSH, CDR2 LQKENI. The CDR3 is 15 residues long. CDR3: CASSQNSGDNSPLHF. In DNA, the CDR3 is TGTGCCAGCTCACAAAACAGCGGAGATAATTCACCCCTCCACTTT.

The chain employs TRBV5-1 and TRBJ2-2, with 8 bases fitting TRBD1. After removal of 6 bases from V and 5 bases from J, the junction contained 9 bases not matched to a gene. CDR1 SGHRS and CDR2 YFSETQ come from the germline V gene. The CDR3 sequence is 15 residues long. The chain's CDR3 is CASNGRGLATGELFF. Here the CDR3 DNA reads TGCGCCAGCAACGGCAGGGGGCTTGCTACCGGGGAGCTGTTTTTT. Full variable domain (rest looked up from reference TRBV5-1 and TRBJ2-2): KAGVTQTPRYLIKTRGQQVTLSCSPISGHRSVSWYQQTPGQGLQFLFEYFSETQRNKGNFPGRFSGRQFSNSRSEMNVSTLELGDSALYLCASNGRGLATGELFFGEGSRLTVL.

Comments on this clone: The germline gene is not matched at one end of the junction; a read error may be the cause. This chain connects TRBV6-1 to TRBJ2-2; 8 bases are a match to TRBD1. The V gene's germline CDR1 is MNHNS and CDR2 SASEGT. This CDR3 comprises 15 residues. The CDR3 region is CASRDRDRLTGELFF. CDR3 sequence (DNA): TGTGCCAGCCGTGACCGGGACAGGCTAACCGGGGAGCTGTTTTTT.

V usage is TRBV30 and J usage is TRBJ2-2, with D possibly matching TRBD1 (5 bases). The CDR3 length is 13 residues. Germline assignment: CDR1 GTSNPN and CDR2 SVGIG (reference sequence). V was trimmed by 5 bases and J by 8 bases, leaving 15 bases between them. CDR3 DNA: TGTGCCTGGTTAGACAGAGAAAAGGGGGAGCTGTTTTTT. Translation: CAWLDREKGELFF.

The table lists this clone with a count of one. This chain links TRBV5-6 with TRBJ1-2, with D possibly matching TRBD1 (6 bases). This CDR3 is 15 amino acids long. V lost 6 bases to trimming and J lost 2 bases, with 17 bases between them. The germline V gene encodes CDR1 SGHDT and CDR2 YYEEEE. CDR3 DNA: TGTGCCAGCATCCCCGAGGGAGGGGGAAACTATGGCTACACCTTC. Protein sequence: CASIPEGGGNYGYTF.

This chain uses TRBV5-6 with TRBJ1-2, with D tentatively TRBD1 (5 bases). The germline gives CDR1 SGHDT, CDR2 YYEEEE. Between the trimmed V and J ends, which lost 1 base and 8 bases, there was a span of 15 bases. This CDR3 region has 14 residues. CDR3 region: CASSLPTVLYGYTF. In DNA form, the CDR3 reads TGTGCCAGCAGCTTGCCGACAGTGTTATACGGCTACACCTTC.

The rearrangement uses TRBV5-1 and TRBJ2-7; 10 bases are shared with TRBD2. CDR3 size: 18 residues. The germline V gene encodes CDR1 SGHRS and CDR2 YFSETQ. V shed 0 bases and J 0 bases; nucleotides not matched to a gene: 9. CDR3 coding DNA: TGCGCCAGCAGCTTGGATGTCGCTAGCGGGGGCAGCTCCTACGAGCAGTACTTC. This sequence encodes CASSLDVASGGSSYEQYF.

This chain joins TRBV2 and TRBJ1-5, with 7 bases aligning to TRBD1. CDR3 size: 15 residues. Germline CDR1 and CDR2: SNHLY and FYNNEI. With 7 bases clipped from V and 4 bases from J, the junction kept 10 bases outside the gene matches. Here the CDR3 reads CASTLSGTANQPQHF. The CDR3 DNA reads TGTGCCAGCACTCTTTCCGGGACAGCGAATCAGCCCCAGCATTTT.

The V gene is TRBV6-5, the J gene TRBJ2-7; maybe TRBD2 (5 bases). V was pared by 2 bases and J by 2 bases, with 13 bases between. Looked up from germline, CDR1 is MNHEY and CDR2 is SVGAGI. CDR3 size: 15 residues. The CDR3 region has the DNA TGTGCCAGCAGTTACAACGGGGATCAAGCCTACGAGCAGTACTTC. It encodes CASSYNGDQAYEQYF.

This clone was detected a few times. This chain joins TRBV19 and TRBJ1-2; 8 nucleotides align to TRBD1. Germline V lookup: CDR1 LNHDA, CDR2 SQIVND (reference sequence). The V and J ends lost 10 bases and 3 bases, in that order; junction bases with no gene match: 13. CDR3 size: 15 residues. The CDR3 protein is CATTPGGEQHYGYTF. The CDR3 DNA follows: TGTGCCACTACGCCAGGGGGCGAACAGCACTATGGCTACACCTTC.

The V and J genes are TRBV6-5 and TRBJ2-2; no firm D call. Germline V gives CDR1 MNHEY, CDR2 SVGAGI. CDR3 length: 14 amino acids. The V gene lost 7 bases and the J gene lost 1 base, with 10 bases spanning the gap. CDR3 in DNA: TGTGCCAGCACCCGTGGCAGGAACACCGGGGAGCTGTTTTTT. Translation: CASTRGRNTGELFF.

V is TRBV5-6 and J is TRBJ2-7; 8 nucleotides line up with TRBD1. CDR3 size: 15 residues. Looked up from germline, CDR1 is SGHDT and CDR2 is YYEEEE. With 1 base clipped from V and 2 bases from J, the junction kept 5 bases outside the gene matches. The CDR3 DNA reads TGTGCCAGCAGCTTGTCTTTGACAGGGGCCTACGAGCAGTACGTC. Its protein is CASSLSLTGAYEQYV.

The chain joins TRBV5-1 to TRBJ2-6; no clear D. This CDR3 has 13 residues. Germline V gives CDR1 SGHRS, CDR2 YFSETQ. The V end was cut by 4 bases, the J end by 4 bases, with 6 bases between. The CDR3 DNA sequence: TGCGCCAGCAGCCTGGCGGGGGCCAACGTCCTGACTTTC. Translating it yields CASSLAGANVLTF.